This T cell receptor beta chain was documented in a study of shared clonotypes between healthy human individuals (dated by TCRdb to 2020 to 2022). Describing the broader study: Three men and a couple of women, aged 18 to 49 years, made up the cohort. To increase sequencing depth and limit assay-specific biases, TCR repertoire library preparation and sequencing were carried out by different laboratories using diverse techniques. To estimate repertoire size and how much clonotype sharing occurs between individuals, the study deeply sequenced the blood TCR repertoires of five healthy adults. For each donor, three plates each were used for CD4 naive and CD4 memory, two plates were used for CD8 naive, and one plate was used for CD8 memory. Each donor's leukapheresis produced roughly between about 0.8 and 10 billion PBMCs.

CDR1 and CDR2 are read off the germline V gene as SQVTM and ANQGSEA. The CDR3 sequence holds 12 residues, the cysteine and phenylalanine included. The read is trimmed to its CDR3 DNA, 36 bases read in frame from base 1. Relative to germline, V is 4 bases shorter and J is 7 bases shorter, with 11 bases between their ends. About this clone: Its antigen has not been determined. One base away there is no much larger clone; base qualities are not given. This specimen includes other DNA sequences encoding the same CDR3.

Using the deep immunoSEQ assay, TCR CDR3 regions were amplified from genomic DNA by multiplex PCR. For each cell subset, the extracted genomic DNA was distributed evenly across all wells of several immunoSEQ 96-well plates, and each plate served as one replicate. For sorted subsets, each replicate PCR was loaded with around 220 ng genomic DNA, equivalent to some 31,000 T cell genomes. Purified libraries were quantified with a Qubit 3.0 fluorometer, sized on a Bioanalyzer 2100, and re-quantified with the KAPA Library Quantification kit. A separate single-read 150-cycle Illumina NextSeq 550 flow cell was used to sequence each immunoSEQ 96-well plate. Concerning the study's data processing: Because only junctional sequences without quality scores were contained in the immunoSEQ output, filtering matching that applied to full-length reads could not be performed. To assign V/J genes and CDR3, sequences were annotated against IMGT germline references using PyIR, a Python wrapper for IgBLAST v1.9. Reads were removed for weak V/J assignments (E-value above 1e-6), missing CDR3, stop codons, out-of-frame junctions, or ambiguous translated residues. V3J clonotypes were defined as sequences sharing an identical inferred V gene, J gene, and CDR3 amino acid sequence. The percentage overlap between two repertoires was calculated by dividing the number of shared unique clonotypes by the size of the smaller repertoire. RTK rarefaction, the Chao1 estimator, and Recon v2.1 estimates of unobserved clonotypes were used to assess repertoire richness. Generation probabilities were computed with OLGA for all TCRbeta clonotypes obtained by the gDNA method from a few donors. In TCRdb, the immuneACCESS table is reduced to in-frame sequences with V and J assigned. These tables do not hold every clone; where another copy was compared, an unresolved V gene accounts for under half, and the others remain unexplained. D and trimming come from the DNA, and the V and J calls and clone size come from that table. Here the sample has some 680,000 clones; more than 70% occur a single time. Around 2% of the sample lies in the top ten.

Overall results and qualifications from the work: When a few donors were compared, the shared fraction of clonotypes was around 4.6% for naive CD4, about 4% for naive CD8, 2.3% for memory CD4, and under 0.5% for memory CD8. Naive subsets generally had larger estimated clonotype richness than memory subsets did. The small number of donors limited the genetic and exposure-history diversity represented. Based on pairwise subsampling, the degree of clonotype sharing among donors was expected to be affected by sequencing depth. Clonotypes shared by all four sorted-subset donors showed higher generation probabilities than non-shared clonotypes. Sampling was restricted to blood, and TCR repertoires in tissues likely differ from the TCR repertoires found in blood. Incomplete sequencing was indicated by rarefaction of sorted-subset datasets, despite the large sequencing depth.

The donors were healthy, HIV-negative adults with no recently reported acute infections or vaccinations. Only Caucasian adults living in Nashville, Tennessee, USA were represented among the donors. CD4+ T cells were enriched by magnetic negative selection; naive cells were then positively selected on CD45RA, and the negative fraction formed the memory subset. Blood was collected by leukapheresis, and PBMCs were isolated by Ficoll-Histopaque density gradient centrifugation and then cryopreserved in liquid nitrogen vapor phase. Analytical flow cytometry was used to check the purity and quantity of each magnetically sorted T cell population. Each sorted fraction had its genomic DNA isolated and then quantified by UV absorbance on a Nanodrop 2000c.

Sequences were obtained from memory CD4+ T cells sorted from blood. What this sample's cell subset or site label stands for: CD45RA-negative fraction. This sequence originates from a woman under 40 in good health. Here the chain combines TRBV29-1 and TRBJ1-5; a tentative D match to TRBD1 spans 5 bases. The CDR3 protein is CSVGGAGQPQHF. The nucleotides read TGCAGCGTTGGAGGGGCAGGACAGCCCCAGCATTTT.